This T cell receptor beta chain was documented in a study of a mutant IDH1 vaccine in newly diagnosed glioma. This CDR3 region has 14 residues. Germline CDR1 reads LNHDA; CDR2 reads SQIVND (reference sequence). The V gene lost 4 bases and the J gene lost 1 base, with 9 bases spanning the gap. TCRdb keeps only in-frame clones here, not all; method: immunoSEQ multiplex PCR. This sample carries just under 80,000 clones, roughly 90% of them seen once, and the ten largest clones take more than 0.5%. About this clone itself: Antigen specificity is unknown.

As for time point: week 5, during vaccination. The content of each vaccine dose was 300 ug of mutant IDH1 20-mer peptide, and topical imiquimod accompanied it. Sequencing was performed on PBMCs, taken from a glioma patient whose treatment included an IDH1 peptide vaccine. This receptor was identified in a woman between 50 and 59 years old with glioma. The chain combines TRBV19 with TRBJ2-3; D is unclear. The CDR3 nucleotides read TGTGCCAGTAGTAGGGGAAGGGGCACAGATACGCAGTATTTT. It translates to CASSRGRGTDTQYF.